This T cell receptor (beta chain) was captured by sequencing in a study of T cells in Graves' hyperthyroidism and ophthalmopathy. V lost 3 bases, J lost 6 bases, and 20 bases lay in between. This CDR3 spans 16 amino acids. Germline CDR1 and CDR2: SEHNR and FQNEAQ (reference sequence). Amplification of TCR beta CDR3 regions used RNA as the template. The HTBI primer set was used in a first-round RT-PCR of the TCR CDR3. TCRdb itself ran the multiplex PCR reads through MiXCR, one entry per CDR3 protein. This sample has 250,000 to 300,000 distinct CDR3 sequences, with 13% to 15% found just once. This clonotype was counted many times.

The clonotype was recovered from a woman aged 45 to 65 with Graves' hyperthyroidism that later progressed to Graves' ophthalmopathy. The rearrangement joins TRBV7-9 to TRBJ1-1, with D tentatively TRBD1 (6 bases). What was sequenced was blood. CDR3: CASSLGGGSRGPEAFF. CDR3 bases: TGTGCCAGCAGCTTGGGGGGGGGGTCCCGGGGGCCTGAAGCTTTCTTT.